This T cell receptor (beta chain) was profiled in a study of shared clonotypes between healthy human individuals. The authors divided CD4+ cells into CD45RA+ naive and CD45RA-negative memory subsets. Germline V gene sequence: CDR1 SGHNT, CDR2 YENEEA. There are 15 residues in the CDR3. The V and J ends lost 5 bases and 6 bases, in that order; junction bases with no gene match: 10. As concerns this clone: Antigen: not known.

Generated by immunoSEQ multiplex PCR, the TCRdb table keeps only in-frame clones and is missing some. The profile shows 2,500,000 or so clones, approximately 93% of them singletons. Regarding the study as a whole: In a handful of donors, approximately 5% of naive CD4 clonotypes appeared in common.

The source of this sequence is a man between 18 and 35 years old in good health. Some clones in this sample may be carry-over from other donors' samples. The chain uses TRBV11-3 and TRBJ2-3, with 8 bases lining up with TRBD2. Sequenced material: naive CD4+ T cells from PBMCs. The subset: CD45RA+ positively selected. CDR3 sequence (DNA): TGTGCCAGCAGCCCCAGAAGCGGGGGAGGGGATACGCAGTATTTT. Translated: CASSPRSGGGDTQYF.